A selection of T cell receptor beta chains follows, all from one sample in a study of regulatory T cells in long-lasting Graves disease. TCRdb passed the multiplex PCR reads through MiXCR, listing each CDR3 protein once. This table has 400,000 to 450,000 distinct CDR3 sequences, about 15% appearing once. These data were also reused for a study on T cells in Graves' hyperthyroidism and ophthalmopathy.

This material consisted of peripheral blood mononuclear cells (PBMCs), taken at new diagnosis, from a patient treated with antithyroid drugs. Source of these receptors: a woman in her 30s with Graves disease. The CDR3 runs from the conserved cysteine through the conserved F or W. A D gene is named only where the DNA matches it firmly. Clone size is stated in some rows and not others, as once, few, many or a class when expanded.

j_call v_call cdr3_length clone_size d_call cdr3_nt cdr3_aa
TRBJ1-1 TRBV12-5 17 many TRBD1 TGTGCTAGTGACCGACAGACCGGGACAGGGAGTCACACTGAAGCTTTCTTT CASDRQTGTGSHTEAFF
TRBJ2-2 TRBV5-6 12 few - TGTGCCAGCGGCGAGGACACCGGGGAGCTGTTTTTT CASGEDTGELFF
TRBJ1-2 TRBV20-1 14 many - TGCAGTGCCCGAGGGACGGACGGGACTAGTGGCTACACCTTC CSARGTDGTSGYTF
TRBJ2-3 TRBV11-3 16 many - TGTGCCAGCAGCTTAGACGGGACGGCAAGCACAGATACGCAGTATTTT CASSLDGTASTDTQYF
TRBJ2-5 TRBV2 14 many TRBD2 TGTGCCAGCAGTGAGGGACTAGTATACGAGACCCAGTACTTC CASSEGLVYETQYF
TRBJ1-4 TRBV7-6 15 many - TGTGCCAGCAGCCCGGCTCGGATGGTAGGCGAAAAACTGTTTTTT CASSPARMVGEKLFF
TRBJ2-1 TRBV20-1 18 many TRBD2 TGCAGTGCTAAGGCTACTGGGACTAGCGGGAGGATCTACAATGAGCAGTTCTTC CSAKATGTSGRIYNEQFF
TRBJ2-1 TRBV11-3 17 many - TGTGCCAGCAGCTTAGGAGTTTGGGGGGCGATAAGCAATGAGCAGTTCTTC CASSLGVWGAISNEQFF
TRBJ2-7 TRBV5-6 13 many - TGTGCCAGCAGCTTGGACGGGGGCTACGAGCAGTACTTC CASSLDGGYEQYF
TRBJ2-1 TRBV28 14 few TRBD2 TGTGCCAGCAGTGGACTAGCGGGAGGTTATGAGCAGTTCTTC CASSGLAGGYEQFF
TRBJ2-5 TRBV14 15 many - TGTGCCAGCAGCCGAGTCAAGACGGGGATGGAGACCCAGTACTTC CASSRVKTGMETQYF
TRBJ2-5 TRBV20-1 12 few - TGCAGTGCTAGAGATGAGGTTAGGACCCAGTACTTC CSARDEVRTQYF
TRBJ2-7 TRBV20-1 14 - TRBD2 TGCAGTGCTATAGCCGGGACTAGCGGCTACGAGCAGTACTTC CSAIAGTSGYEQYF
TRBJ2-1 TRBV2 11 many - TGTGCCAGCAGTGAAACTCTTGAGCAGTTCTTC CASSETLEQFF
TRBJ1-3 TRBV9 21 - - TGTGCCAGCAGCGTAGATCCCCGGACCTCAACCTTTGAAGCCCACGGAAACACCATATATTTT CASSVDPRTSTFEAHGNTIYF
TRBJ2-7 TRBV7-2 14 many - TGTGCCAGCAGGGATACAGGGACGTCCTACGAGCAGTACTTC CASRDTGTSYEQYF
TRBJ2-7 TRBV11-2 13 many - TGTGCCAGCGCCGTATCCAGGTCCTACGAGCAGTACTTC CASAVSRSYEQYF
TRBJ2-7 TRBV30 14 - TRBD1 TGTGCCTGGAGTGGCGGGGACAGGGGCGTCGAGCAGTACTTC CAWSGGDRGVEQYF
TRBJ2-1 TRBV24-1 21 many TRBD2 TGTGCCACCAGTGCCCCGGGACTAGCGGGAGGGTTCTCTAGCTCCTACAATGAGCAGTTCTTC CATSAPGLAGGFSSSYNEQFF
TRBJ1-1 TRBV10-1 17 - - TGCGCCAGCAGTGAGTTTTCGACAGGTTTTGGGAACACTGAAGCTTTCTTT CASSEFSTGFGNTEAFF
TRBJ1-3 TRBV5-5 14 many TRBD1 TGTGCCAGCAGCTTACGACAGGGGGGAAACACCATATATTTT CASSLRQGGNTIYF
TRBJ2-1 TRBV7-9 11 - - TGTGCCAGCAGCATTCTGTTTGAGCAGTTCTTC CASSILFEQFF
TRBJ1-5 TRBV6-1 21 - TRBD1 TGTGCCAGCAGTGAAAGGATGCCGGGACAGGGGGCCCGAACCAGCAATCAGCCCCAGCATTTT CASSERMPGQGARTSNQPQHF
TRBJ2-7 TRBV20-1 15 many TRBD2 TGCAGTGCTAGTATGGGGACTAGCAGAATCTACGAGCAGTACTTC CSASMGTSRIYEQYF
TRBJ2-2 TRBV27 13 many - TGTGCCAGCTCTGTTTCGAACACCGGGGAGCTGTTTTTT CASSVSNTGELFF
TRBJ2-4 TRBV12-3/TRBV12-4 13 - - TGTGCCAGCAGTTTCGGGGTAGGAAACATTCAGTACTTC CASSFGVGNIQYF
TRBJ1-2 TRBV30 13 many - TGTGCCTGGAACTCAGAATCTAACTATGGCTACACCTTC CAWNSESNYGYTF
TRBJ2-5 TRBV11-1 17 many - TGTGCCAGCAGCTTGACTATTCTCCGGACAGCACAAGAGACCCAGTACTTC CASSLTILRTAQETQYF
TRBJ2-1 TRBV27 15 few - TGTGCCAGCAGTTTAAACGGACAGTTAAGGAGTGAGCAGTTCTTC CASSLNGQLRSEQFF
TRBJ2-3 TRBV24-1 17 - - TGTGCCACCAGTGGTGGGGCCTTCACCACTAGCACAGATACGCAGTATTTT CATSGGAFTTSTDTQYF
TRBJ1-2 TRBV30 16 few - TGTGCCTGGAGTTCTCAACCGAAGGTTGCTAACTATGGCTACACCTTC CAWSSQPKVANYGYTF
TRBJ1-2 TRBV10-3 18 many TRBD1 TGTGCCATCAGCGGAGGGGGGGACAGGGATGCCGGGCACTATGGCTACACCTTC CAISGGGDRDAGHYGYTF
TRBJ2-3 TRBV5-6 14 few - TGTGCCAGCAGCTTCTACCCCCCTAAGGGTACGCAGTATTTT CASSFYPPKGTQYF
TRBJ2-7 TRBV4-1 16 few TRBD2 TGCGCCAGCAGCCAAGCCTCCGGGACTAGCGCCTACGAGCAGTACTTC CASSQASGTSAYEQYF
TRBJ2-1 TRBV29-1 10 many - TGCAGCGTTGTCAGCAATGAGCAGTTCTTC CSVVSNEQFF
TRBJ2-1 TRBV15 14 - TRBD2 TGTGTCACCAGCAGCGGGAGCTCCTACAGTGAGCAGTTCTTC CVTSSGSSYSEQFF